This T cell receptor (beta chain) originates from a study of blood T cell repertoires in COVID-19 (dated by TCRdb to 2020 to 2021). Background for the entire study: Collaborator samples came from the United States, Italy and Spain and covered acute and convalescent phases of COVID-19. The prospective study material was composed of cDNA or gDNA derived from T cells, B-cell-depleted T cells, or PBMCs. Subjects who had been exposed to COVID-19, were actively infected with it, or had recovered from it provided the deeply sampled blood TCRbeta repertoires that made up the dataset. The repertoires were released in a freely available public database meant as a resource for research on the immune response to SARS-CoV-2. Samples were obtained from the ongoing ImmuneRACE study (first 160 participants) and from roughly 1,300 subjects provided by 6 global collaborators. The sample metadata nearly always contained a de-identified subject ID, COVID-19 status, age in years and sex. Where available, HLA class I and class II types were obtained from metadata supplied by the sample provider rather than from assay-based typing. Results the study describes overall, beyond this receptor: The quantity of clinical and demographic metadata differed by source and by participant and was supplied without curation.

Whole blood was collected in K2EDTA tubes by collaborating institutions according to the institutions' own protocols. Collaborator samples were shipped for TCRbeta analysis as frozen whole blood, isolated PBMCs, or DNA extracted from either sample type. TCRbeta CDR3 regions were amplified from genomic DNA by means of the immunoSEQ Assay, a bias-controlled multiplex PCR. The study's own analysis went as follows. Nucleated cell counts per sample were estimated from amplification of reference gene primers within the assay. Sequence reads were collapsed and filtered to measure the absolute abundance of every unique TCRbeta CDR3 rearrangement. For each sample, productive Simpson clonality was calculated as the square root of Simpson's diversity index across productive rearrangements. TCRdb holds this immuneACCESS table with in-frame rearrangements only. Some clones are missing; in checked studies, unresolved V genes explain under half, and the rest has no known cause. From that table come the V and J calls and clone size; the DNA was used to work out D and trimming. This sample comprises hundreds of thousands of clones, more than 80% of them detected only once. The ten largest clones represent roughly 1.4% of the sample.

The CDR3 runs 14 amino acids, cysteine and phenylalanine included. Kept here is only the CDR3 DNA, which spans 42 bases and is read in frame from base 1. CDR1 and CDR2 are read off the germline V gene as SGDLS and YYNGEE. The trim is 0 bases for V and 2 bases for J, with a gap of 8 bases between the germline ends. About this clone itself: It lacks a known antigen. No much larger clone is present one base from it, and per-base qualities are unavailable. The identical CDR3 is also encoded by other nucleotide sequences in the sample.

The sequenced material came from peripheral blood. The V gene is TRBV9 and the J gene is TRBJ1-2; perhaps TRBD1 is the D gene, with 6 bases matching. This TCR was recovered from a woman aged 25 to 45 with active or convalescent COVID-19. The nucleotide sequence is given as TGTGCCAGCAGCGTAGGGACAGAGAACTATGGCTACACCTTC. Its protein reads: CASSVGTENYGYTF.